This T cell receptor (beta chain) was profiled in a study of T cell clusters in autoimmune cytopenias. The CDR3 is 15 residues long. CDR1 MRHNA and CDR2 SNTAGT come from the germline V gene. To note about this clonotype: Its antigen is currently unknown.

TRB rearrangements were amplified by touch-down multiplex PCR with mixed TRB-A/B primers. TCRdb re-analyzed the multiplex PCR reads; it lists each CDR3 protein once, without DNA. Its table records several thousand distinct CDR3 sequences. Each sample's input was approximately 0.25 ug genomic DNA, 35,000 to 40,000 genome equivalents. General observations from the study: Physiological T cell clusters of healthy donors were apparently absent in primary autoimmune cytopenia patients. TRB repertoire shifts in secondary cytopenia and chronic lymphocytic leukemia mostly reflected lymphoma, not autoimmunity.

The sequence derives from a human donor with an autoimmune cytopenia or autoimmune hepatitis (not recorded which). Material for sequencing was peripheral blood. This chain connects TRBV6-4 to TRBJ2-3; the D call of TRBD2 rests on TCRdb alone, since no DNA is present to check it. CDR3 region: CASSELAGSTDTQYF.